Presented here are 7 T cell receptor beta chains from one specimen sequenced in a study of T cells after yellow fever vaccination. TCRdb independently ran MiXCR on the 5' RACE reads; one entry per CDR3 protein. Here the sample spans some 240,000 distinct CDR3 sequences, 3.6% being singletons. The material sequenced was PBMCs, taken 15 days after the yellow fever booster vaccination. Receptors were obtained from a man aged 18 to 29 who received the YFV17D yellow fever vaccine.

The CDR3 bases are TGTGCCAGCAGTGTAATAGCGGGGGGGAGTGCGCAGTATTTT. Translating gives CASSVIAGGSAQYF. The V gene is TRBV25-1, the J gene TRBJ2-3; 11 bases agree with TRBD2. V gave up 4 bases and J gave up 10 bases; unmatched junction bases: 7. Germline lookup yields CDR1 MGHDK and CDR2 SYGVNS. This CDR3 contains 14 residues.

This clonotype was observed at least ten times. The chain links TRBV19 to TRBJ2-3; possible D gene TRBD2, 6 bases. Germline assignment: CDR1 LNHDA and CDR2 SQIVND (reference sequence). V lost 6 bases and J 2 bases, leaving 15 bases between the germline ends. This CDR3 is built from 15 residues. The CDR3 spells CASSNYGGATDTQYF. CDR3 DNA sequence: TGTGCCAGTAGCAACTACGGGGGAGCCACAGATACGCAGTATTTT.

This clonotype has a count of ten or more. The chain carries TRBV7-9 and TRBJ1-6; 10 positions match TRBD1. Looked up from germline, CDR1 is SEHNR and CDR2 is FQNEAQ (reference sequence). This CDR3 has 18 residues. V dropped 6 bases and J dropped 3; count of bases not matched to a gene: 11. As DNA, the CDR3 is TGTGCCAGCAGTCGGAGACAGGGGGCTCACCTCTATAATTCACCCCTCCACTTT. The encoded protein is CASSRRQGAHLYNSPLHF. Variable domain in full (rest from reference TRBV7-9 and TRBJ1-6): DTGVSQNPRHKITKRGQNVTFRCDPISEHNRLYWYRQTLGQGPEFLTYFQNEAQLEKSRLLSDRFSAERPKGSFSTLEIQRTEQGDSAMYLCASSRRQGAHLYNSPLHFGNGTRLTVT.

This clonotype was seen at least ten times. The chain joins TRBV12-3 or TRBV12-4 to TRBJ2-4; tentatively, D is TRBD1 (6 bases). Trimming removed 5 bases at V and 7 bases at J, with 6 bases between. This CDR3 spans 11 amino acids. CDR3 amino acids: CASSTGNIQYF. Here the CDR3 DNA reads TGTGCCAGCAGTACAGGGAACATTCAGTACTTC.

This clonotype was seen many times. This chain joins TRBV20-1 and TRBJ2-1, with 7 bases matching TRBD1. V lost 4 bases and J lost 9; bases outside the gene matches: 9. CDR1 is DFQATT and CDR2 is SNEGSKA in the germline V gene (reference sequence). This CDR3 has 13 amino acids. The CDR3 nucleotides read TGCAGTGCTATTACTGGACAGGACGGTGAGCAGTTCTTC. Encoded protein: CSAITGQDGEQFF.

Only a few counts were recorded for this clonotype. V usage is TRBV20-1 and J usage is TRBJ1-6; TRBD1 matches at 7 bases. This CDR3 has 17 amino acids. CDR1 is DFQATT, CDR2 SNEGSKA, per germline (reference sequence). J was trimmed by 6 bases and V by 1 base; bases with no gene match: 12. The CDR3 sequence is CSARAQDRRDRNSPLHF. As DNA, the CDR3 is TGCAGTGCTAGAGCCCAGGACAGGAGAGACCGTAATTCACCCCTCCACTTT.

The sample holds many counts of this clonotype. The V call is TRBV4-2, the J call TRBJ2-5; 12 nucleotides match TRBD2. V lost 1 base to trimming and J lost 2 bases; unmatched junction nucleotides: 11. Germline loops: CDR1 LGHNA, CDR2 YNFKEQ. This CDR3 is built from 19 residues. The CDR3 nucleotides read TGTGCCAGCAGCCAAGTCCCCCTCACTCTAGCGGGGGGGCAAGAGACCCAGTACTTC. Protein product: CASSQVPLTLAGGQETQYF.